This entry features one T cell receptor beta chain sequence. The antigen is not known. CDR3 size: 11 residues. V was shortened by 4 bases and J by 6 bases, with 5 bases between the two germline ends. CDR1 MNHNS and CDR2 SASEGT come from the germline V gene. These data are taken from a study of graft-versus-host responses after intestinal transplantation. Study-level information: Transplantation in recipients was multivisceral, liver-intestinal, or isolated intestinal. Anti-thymocyte globulin served as induction for all recipients, who then took tacrolimus and steroids for roughly 3 years.

Study results and limitations: Allografts of one patient group, those with graft-donor T cell macrochimerism, had high graft-versus-host to host-versus-graft clonal ratios.

Profiled with immunoSEQ multiplex PCR; TCRdb holds only in-frame clones, not every one. There are 90,000 to 95,000 clones in the sample; about 93% occur only once, and roughly 5.5% lies in the top ten. The source of this sequence is a human donor who received an intestinal transplant. This rearrangement joins TRBV6-1 to TRBJ2-3; D gene unclear. Sequencing was performed on unstimulated CD8+ T cells sorted from spleen or lymph node cells, taken before intestinal transplant. The CDR3 loop reads CASSVWDTQYF. The DNA for the CDR3 is TGTGCCAGCAGTGTATGGGATACGCAGTATTTT.